This T cell receptor (beta chain) was recovered during a study of blood T cell repertoires in COVID-19. Across the whole study: Samples of COVID-19 (acute and convalescent) were obtained from the United States, Italy and Spain. PBMCs, B-cell-depleted T cells, or T cells were the source of the cDNA or gDNA that made up the material.

The method was immunoSEQ multiplex PCR; TCRdb's version includes in-frame clones alone and lacks a portion of them. The table shows hundreds of thousands of clones, with around 84% occurring only once. Allocation to cohorts depended on clinical history reported by the participants. After removal of 5 bases from V and 5 bases from J, the junction contained 10 bases not matched to a gene. The CDR3 sequence is 17 residues long. Germline values: CDR1 LNHDA, CDR2 SQIVND (reference sequence). This chain uses TRBV19 with TRBJ2-1; 12 bases line up with TRBD2. Sequencing input: PBMCs or T cells enriched from blood (not recorded which). The sequence was collected from a man aged 35 to 55 who had been exposed to COVID-19. In DNA form, the CDR3 reads TGTGCCAGTAGTTCGAGACTAGCGGGGGCAAGCCACAATGAGCAGTTCTTC. The encoded protein is CASSSRLAGASHNEQFF.